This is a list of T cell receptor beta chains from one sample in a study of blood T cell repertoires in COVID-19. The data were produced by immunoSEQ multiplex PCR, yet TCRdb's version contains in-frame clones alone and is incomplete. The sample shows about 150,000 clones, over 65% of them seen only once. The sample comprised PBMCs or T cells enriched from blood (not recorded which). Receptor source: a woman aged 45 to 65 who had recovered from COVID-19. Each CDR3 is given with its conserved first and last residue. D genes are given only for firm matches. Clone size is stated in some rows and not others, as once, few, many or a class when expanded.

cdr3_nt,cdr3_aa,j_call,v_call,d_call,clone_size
TGTGCCAGCAGCAAAGCGTGGCAGGGGGCTTGGATTGAAGCTTTCTTT,CASSKAWQGAWIEAFF,TRBJ1-1,TRBV21-1,-,-
TGTGCCACCAGCAGAGAGGGGACAAGGCTTAATGAAAAACTGTTTTTT,CATSREGTRLNEKLFF,TRBJ1-4,TRBV15,-,-
TGTGCCAGCAGCTTCGACAGGGTCACCGGGGAGCTGTTTTTT,CASSFDRVTGELFF,TRBJ2-2,TRBV11-3,TRBD1,once
TGCGCCAGTACAACAGGGGCCTCTGGAAACACCATATATTTT,CASTTGASGNTIYF,TRBJ1-3,TRBV5-1,TRBD1,-
TGCGCCAGCAACCAGTTCGGGACAATTACATACAATGAGCAGTTCTTC,CASNQFGTITYNEQFF,TRBJ2-1,TRBV5-1,-,few
TGTGCCAGCACCGAGACAGGGGACTCCTACAATGAGCAGTTCTTC,CASTETGDSYNEQFF,TRBJ2-1,TRBV9,TRBD1,-
TGTGCCAGCAGCCCACGACTAGCGGGGGGCATGTACCAAGAGACCCAGTACTTC,CASSPRLAGGMYQETQYF,TRBJ2-5,TRBV11-2,TRBD2,many
TGTGCCAGCAAAAGAGGGGAGGCTGGAAACACCATATATTTT,CASKRGEAGNTIYF,TRBJ1-3,TRBV7-9,-,few
TGTGCCAGCACCCTTAGGGGGTTCACTGAAGCTTTCTTT,CASTLRGFTEAFF,TRBJ1-1,TRBV12-3/TRBV12-4,-,-
TGCGCCAGCAGCCCCGTGATGGCAGCGAGCTCCTATAATTCACCCCTCCACTTT,CASSPVMAASSYNSPLHF,TRBJ1-6,TRBV5-1,-,few
TGCGCCAGCAGCTTGTTGTCTAGCGGGGGGGTTGATGAGCAGTTCTTC,CASSLLSSGGVDEQFF,TRBJ2-1,TRBV5-1,TRBD2,few
TGTGCCAGCAGTTTACTGTCGGACACCGGGGAGCTGTTTTTT,CASSLLSDTGELFF,TRBJ2-2,TRBV27,-,-
TGTGCCAGCAGCTTGACAGGGAACAGAAACTATGGCTACACCTTC,CASSLTGNRNYGYTF,TRBJ1-2,TRBV5-5,-,-
TGTGCCAGCAGCCCAGACAGGGGGTCTGGCGAGCAGTACTTC,CASSPDRGSGEQYF,TRBJ2-7,TRBV7-2,TRBD1,-
TGCGCCAGCAGCCCCTCCGGGACAGGGGGCTACAATGAGCAGTTCTTC,CASSPSGTGGYNEQFF,TRBJ2-1,TRBV5-1,TRBD1,-
TGTGCCAGCAGTAGAGCGGGGATGGATGAGCAGTTCTTC,CASSRAGMDEQFF,TRBJ2-1,TRBV6-5,TRBD2,-
TGTGCCAGCAGTAGGACAGGGGACACTGAAGCTTTCTTT,CASSRTGDTEAFF,TRBJ1-1,TRBV12-3/TRBV12-4,TRBD1,-
TGTGCCAGCACTTTCGGGACAGGGGGTTCACCCCTCCACTTT,CASTFGTGGSPLHF,TRBJ1-6,TRBV6-5,TRBD1,-
TGTGCCAGCAGCGCCGGACTAGCGGGGGGCGTCTATGAGCAGTTCTTC,CASSAGLAGGVYEQFF,TRBJ2-1,TRBV7-2,TRBD2,-
TGTGCCAGCAGCTGGACAGGGTCCTTTATGAACACTGAAGCTTTCTTT,CASSWTGSFMNTEAFF,TRBJ1-1,TRBV5-8,TRBD1,-
TGCGCCAGCAGCTCGCGACCGGGGGGCAATAATTCACCCCTCCACTTT,CASSSRPGGNNSPLHF,TRBJ1-6,TRBV5-1,-,-
TGTGCCAGCGATCCAGGCGGCAATCAGCCCCAGCATTTT,CASDPGGNQPQHF,TRBJ1-5,TRBV5-8,-,-
TGTGCCAGCAGAACGGGATCCACGAACACCGGGGAGCTGTTTTTT,CASRTGSTNTGELFF,TRBJ2-2,TRBV6-5,-,-
TGTGCCAGCACGGGGGGCGCCGGCAATCAGCCCCAGCATTTT,CASTGGAGNQPQHF,TRBJ1-5,TRBV7-2,-,-
TGCGCCAGCACCCGGGATGTGGGAGAAAAACTGTTTTTT,CASTRDVGEKLFF,TRBJ1-4,TRBV5-1,-,-
TGTGCCAGCAGTTTATTTGAGAGACAGGGGGCAAGGGGCTACACCTTC,CASSLFERQGARGYTF,TRBJ1-2,TRBV28,TRBD1,-
TGTGCCAGCATCGGGGGGGGGACAGAGTCCTACGAGCAGTACTTC,CASIGGGTESYEQYF,TRBJ2-7,TRBV28,-,-
TGCAGCGTTGGTGGACTTAGCCAACATGAAAAACTGTTTTTT,CSVGGLSQHEKLFF,TRBJ1-4,TRBV29-1,-,once
TGTGCAAGTCGCAAAAGGGGGAGGGGTAGTGGCTACACCTTC,CASRKRGRGSGYTF,TRBJ1-2,TRBV12-2,-,few
TGTGCCAGCAGCTGGACGGGACTAGTGAACACCGGGGAGCTGTTTTTT,CASSWTGLVNTGELFF,TRBJ2-2,TRBV11-2,TRBD2,-
TGTGCCAGCAGCCCCGCTGGGCCAGGGAACACTGAAGCTTTCTTT,CASSPAGPGNTEAFF,TRBJ1-1,TRBV7-3,-,-
TGCAGCGTCGCGACAGATTTATATGGCTACACCTTC,CSVATDLYGYTF,TRBJ1-2,TRBV29-1,-,few
TGTGCCAGCGTTCTCAGTGTCACAGATACGCAGTATTTT,CASVLSVTDTQYF,TRBJ2-3,TRBV7-2,-,-
TGTGCCAGCTCTCAGGGGACCGACGGGGAGCTGTTTTTT,CASSQGTDGELFF,TRBJ2-2,TRBV18,-,few
TGTGCCAGCAGCTTAGCGCGCAACAGGGCCTTGGCGACCCAGTACTTC,CASSLARNRALATQYF,TRBJ2-5,TRBV7-8,-,-
TGTGCCAGCAGTGAAGCGGGGTCAGGGTGGAACACCGGGGAGCTGTTTTTT,CASSEAGSGWNTGELFF,TRBJ2-2,TRBV6-1,-,-
TGTGCCAGCAGCCGCAGGGGAGCGGGGTCGACAGATACGCAGTATTTT,CASSRRGAGSTDTQYF,TRBJ2-3,TRBV27,-,-
TGTGCCAGTAGTATCACAGGGGCGAGGACAGATACGCAGTATTTT,CASSITGARTDTQYF,TRBJ2-3,TRBV19,TRBD1,-
TGTGCCAGCAGTACCCCGGGGGTAGCGGGGGGCCAAGAGACCCAGTACTTC,CASSTPGVAGGQETQYF,TRBJ2-5,TRBV5-6,TRBD2,few
TGTGCCAGCACCCCGGGACAGGGGGTATATGGCTACACCTTC,CASTPGQGVYGYTF,TRBJ1-2,TRBV28,TRBD1,few
TGTGCCAGCAGCTTCAGGGAATCAACAGAAGCTTTCTTT,CASSFRESTEAFF,TRBJ1-1,TRBV7-3,-,-
TGTGCCAGCAGCCAAGGAGCGAGTTCCGGGGAGCTGTTTTTT,CASSQGASSGELFF,TRBJ2-2,TRBV4-2,-,-
TGTGCCAGCAGTCAACCGGGACAGGGGGGGAACACCGGGGAGCTGTTTTTT,CASSQPGQGGNTGELFF,TRBJ2-2,TRBV28,TRBD1,-
TGCAGCGTATCGACAGGGTGGAACACTGAAGCTTTCTTT,CSVSTGWNTEAFF,TRBJ1-1,TRBV29-1,TRBD1,-
TGTGCCAGCAGTTTAAAGCGGGGGGACAATGAGCAGTTCTTC,CASSLKRGDNEQFF,TRBJ2-1,TRBV27,TRBD2,-
TGCGCCAGCAGCTTGGATCTGGGCGGGAACTATGGCTACACCTTC,CASSLDLGGNYGYTF,TRBJ1-2,TRBV5-1,-,-
TGTGCCAGCAGCTTAACCCTCGGGGGTAGGGAACAGATCTATGGCTACACCTTC,CASSLTLGGREQIYGYTF,TRBJ1-2,TRBV11-2,-,-
TGTGCCACCCAGGACTTCTCTGGAAACACCATATATTTT,CATQDFSGNTIYF,TRBJ1-3,TRBV6-5,-,-
TGTGCCAGCAGTGGAGCCCCGGGACAGCAGGCGTCAGGCTACACCTTC,CASSGAPGQQASGYTF,TRBJ1-2,TRBV2,TRBD1,-
TGTGCCATCAGTGAGTCGCTCCGGGACAGGGTATCTCCTCAAGAGACCCAGTACTTC,CAISESLRDRVSPQETQYF,TRBJ2-5,TRBV10-3,TRBD1,-
TGCGCCAGCAGCCAAGATACGGGCGGGATAGGGATCTTC,CASSQDTGGIGIF,TRBJ2-1,TRBV4-1,-,-
TGTGTCAGAAGCCCCAAGGGGCAGAAACAAGAGACCCAGTACTTC,CVRSPKGQKQETQYF,TRBJ2-5,TRBV7-5,-,-
TGTGCCAGCAGTGAAGCCCGGGGAATTGTGTCACCCCTCCACTTT,CASSEARGIVSPLHF,TRBJ1-6,TRBV2,-,-
TGTGCCAGCAGCCCCCGTGTAGCGGGGGAGCAGTTCTTC,CASSPRVAGEQFF,TRBJ2-1,TRBV7-8,TRBD2,-
TGTGCCAGCAGCTTAGAATCTCTGGGTAAAGTTGGAGACGAGCAGTACTTC,CASSLESLGKVGDEQYF,TRBJ2-7,TRBV13,-,-
TGTGCCAGCAGTTTCGGGGATTTCCAAGAGACCCAGTACTTC,CASSFGDFQETQYF,TRBJ2-5,TRBV28,-,-